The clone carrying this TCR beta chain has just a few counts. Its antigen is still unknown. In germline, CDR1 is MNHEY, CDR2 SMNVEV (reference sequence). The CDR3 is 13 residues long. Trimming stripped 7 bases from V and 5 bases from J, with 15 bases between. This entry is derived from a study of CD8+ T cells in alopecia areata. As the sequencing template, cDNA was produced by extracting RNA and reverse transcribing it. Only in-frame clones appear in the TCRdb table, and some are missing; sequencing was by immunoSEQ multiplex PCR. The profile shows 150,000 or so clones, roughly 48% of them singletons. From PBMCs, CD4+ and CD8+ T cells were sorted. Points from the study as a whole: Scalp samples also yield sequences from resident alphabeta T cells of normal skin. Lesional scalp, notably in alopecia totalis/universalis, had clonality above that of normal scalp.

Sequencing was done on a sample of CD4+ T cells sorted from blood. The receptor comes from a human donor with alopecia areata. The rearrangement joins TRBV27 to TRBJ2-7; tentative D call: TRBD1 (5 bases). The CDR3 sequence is CASMDTWSNEQYF. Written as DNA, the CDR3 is TGTGCCAGCATGGACACGTGGTCGAACGAGCAGTACTTC.